The rows below give T cell receptor beta chains drawn from one sample of a study of Tregs in tolerant kidney transplant recipients. Here immunoSEQ multiplex PCR was the method, and the copy in TCRdb shows in-frame clones only, minus some. The sample consists of about 110,000 clones, around 89% of them appearing once. The material sequenced was CD4+ T cells from blood, taken before the transplant. The origin of the receptors is a human donor who received a combined kidney and bone marrow transplant. CDR3s include the opening cysteine and the closing phenylalanine or tryptophan. Fields, in order: clone size, D gene, J gene, V gene, CDR3 protein, CDR3 DNA. A D gene is named only where the DNA matches it firmly. Only part of the rows carry a size: once, few, many, or a class if the clone is expanded.

abundance: NA
d_gene: NA
j_gene: TRBJ1-2
v_gene: TRBV27
CDR3aa: CASSPHANYGYTF
CDR3nt: TGTGCCAGCAGCCCACACGCAAACTATGGCTACACCTTC

abundance: NA
d_gene: NA
j_gene: TRBJ2-7
v_gene: TRBV12-2
CDR3aa: CASLFLTSGRQINYEQYF
CDR3nt: TGTGCAAGCCTTTTTTTGACTAGCGGGAGACAGATAAACTACGAGCAGTACTTC

abundance: NA
d_gene: TRBD1
j_gene: TRBJ1-6
v_gene: TRBV5-1
CDR3aa: CASSLGDRGRSPLHF
CDR3nt: TGCGCCAGCAGCTTGGGGGACAGGGGTCGGTCACCCCTCCACTTT

abundance: NA
d_gene: NA
j_gene: TRBJ2-7
v_gene: TRBV6-1
CDR3aa: CASSDQLRGGSYEQYF
CDR3nt: TGTGCCAGCAGTGATCAGCTCCGAGGCGGATCCTACGAGCAGTACTTC

abundance: NA
d_gene: TRBD2
j_gene: TRBJ2-7
v_gene: TRBV7-6
CDR3aa: CASSLRPSGSEQYF
CDR3nt: TGTGCCAGCAGCTTACGCCCTAGCGGGAGTGAGCAGTACTTC

abundance: NA
d_gene: NA
j_gene: TRBJ1-6
v_gene: TRBV11-2
CDR3aa: CASSLGRGYNSPLHF
CDR3nt: TGTGCCAGCAGCTTAGGGAGAGGTTACAATTCACCCCTCCACTTT

abundance: few
d_gene: NA
j_gene: TRBJ1-1
v_gene: TRBV18
CDR3aa: CASSPLDTRGAFF
CDR3nt: TGTGCCAGCTCACCATTGGACACTCGAGGCGCTTTCTTT

abundance: NA
d_gene: TRBD1
j_gene: TRBJ2-2
v_gene: TRBV5-1
CDR3aa: CASSQNGQGNTGELFF
CDR3nt: TGCGCCAGCAGCCAAAACGGACAGGGGAACACCGGGGAGCTGTTTTTT

abundance: NA
d_gene: NA
j_gene: TRBJ1-2
v_gene: TRBV5-6
CDR3aa: CASSLVGREGYGYTF
CDR3nt: TGTGCCAGCAGCTTGGTCGGCAGGGAGGGGTATGGCTACACCTTC

abundance: once
d_gene: TRBD2
j_gene: TRBJ2-3
v_gene: TRBV29-1
CDR3aa: CSVDSGDISTDTQYF
CDR3nt: TGCAGCGTTGACAGCGGGGATATCAGCACAGATACGCAGTATTTT

abundance: NA
d_gene: NA
j_gene: TRBJ1-1
v_gene: TRBV6-6
CDR3aa: CASTTHPWTEAFF
CDR3nt: TGTGCCAGCACCACACACCCGTGGACTGAAGCTTTCTTT

abundance: NA
d_gene: TRBD1
j_gene: TRBJ2-7
v_gene: TRBV6-5
CDR3aa: CASSSDRGLYEQYF
CDR3nt: TGTGCCAGCAGTTCCGACAGGGGATTGTACGAGCAGTACTTC

abundance: NA
d_gene: NA
j_gene: TRBJ1-5
v_gene: TRBV19
CDR3aa: CASSIGSDRPNQPQHF
CDR3nt: TGTGCCAGTAGTATAGGGTCCGACAGGCCGAATCAGCCCCAGCATTTT

abundance: NA
d_gene: TRBD2
j_gene: TRBJ2-1
v_gene: TRBV7-2
CDR3aa: CASSLGSSGVINEQFF
CDR3nt: TGTGCCAGCAGCTTAGGTTCGAGCGGGGTGATCAATGAGCAGTTCTTC

abundance: NA
d_gene: TRBD2
j_gene: TRBJ2-2
v_gene: TRBV20-1
CDR3aa: CSGVSGGELFF
CDR3nt: TGCAGTGGGGTTAGCGGGGGGGAGCTGTTTTTT

abundance: once
d_gene: NA
j_gene: TRBJ2-1
v_gene: TRBV15
CDR3aa: CATSRGRALGSSYNEQFF
CDR3nt: TGTGCCACCAGCAGAGGAAGGGCTTTAGGGAGCTCCTACAATGAGCAGTTCTTC

abundance: NA
d_gene: TRBD2
j_gene: TRBJ2-7
v_gene: TRBV7-2
CDR3aa: CASSLDPGGEQYF
CDR3nt: TGTGCCAGCAGCTTAGACCCCGGGGGGGAGCAGTACTTC

abundance: NA
d_gene: NA
j_gene: TRBJ2-6
v_gene: TRBV19
CDR3aa: CASGQTGANVLTF
CDR3nt: TGTGCCAGTGGACAGACTGGGGCCAACGTCCTGACTTTC

abundance: NA
d_gene: NA
j_gene: TRBJ2-6
v_gene: TRBV6-1
CDR3aa: CASSAVSGANVLTF
CDR3nt: TGTGCCAGCAGTGCGGTTTCCGGGGCCAACGTCCTGACTTTC

abundance: NA
d_gene: NA
j_gene: TRBJ2-5
v_gene: TRBV5-8
CDR3aa: CASSAGETQYF
CDR3nt: TGTGCCAGCAGCGCCGGGGAGACCCAGTACTTC

abundance: NA
d_gene: TRBD1
j_gene: TRBJ1-5
v_gene: TRBV6-5
CDR3aa: CAWQTRGEGNQPQHF
CDR3nt: TGTGCCTGGCAAACCAGGGGGGAGGGCAATCAGCCCCAGCATTTT

abundance: NA
d_gene: NA
j_gene: TRBJ2-7
v_gene: TRBV28
CDR3aa: CASSFFFLQYF
CDR3nt: TGTGCCAGCAGTTTCTTTTTTCTGCAGTACTTC

abundance: NA
d_gene: NA
j_gene: TRBJ2-3
v_gene: TRBV7-2
CDR3aa: CASSWESVTDTQYF
CDR3nt: TGTGCCAGCAGCTGGGAGTCCGTCACAGATACGCAGTATTTT

abundance: NA
d_gene: TRBD2
j_gene: TRBJ2-3
v_gene: TRBV10-2
CDR3aa: CASSRTSGDTQYF
CDR3nt: TGCGCCAGCAGTCGGACTAGCGGAGATACGCAGTATTTT

abundance: NA
d_gene: TRBD1
j_gene: TRBJ1-4
v_gene: TRBV27
CDR3aa: CASSLEGAGWEKLFF
CDR3nt: TGTGCCAGCAGTTTGGAGGGGGCAGGATGGGAAAAACTGTTTTTT

abundance: NA
d_gene: TRBD1
j_gene: TRBJ1-1
v_gene: TRBV12-5
CDR3aa: CASGSTSGGAFF
CDR3nt: TGTGCTAGTGGTTCTACTTCAGGGGGGGCTTTCTTT

abundance: NA
d_gene: NA
j_gene: TRBJ1-1
v_gene: TRBV5-6
CDR3aa: CASSLAARNSNTEAFF
CDR3nt: TGTGCCAGCAGCTTGGCGGCCAGGAATTCAAACACTGAAGCTTTCTTT

abundance: NA
d_gene: TRBD2
j_gene: TRBJ2-7
v_gene: TRBV28
CDR3aa: CAIEGGWGEQYF
CDR3nt: TGTGCCATCGAGGGAGGGTGGGGCGAGCAGTACTTC

abundance: NA
d_gene: TRBD1
j_gene: TRBJ2-5
v_gene: TRBV7-2
CDR3aa: CASSPQTGGAETQYF
CDR3nt: TGTGCCAGCAGCCCGCAGACAGGGGGGGCGGAGACCCAGTACTTC

abundance: NA
d_gene: TRBD2
j_gene: TRBJ2-3
v_gene: TRBV28
CDR3aa: CASSPLRFRAGVRGADTQYF
CDR3nt: TGTGCCAGCAGTCCCCTCCGCTTTCGGGCGGGAGTTCGTGGAGCAGATACGCAGTATTTT

abundance: NA
d_gene: NA
j_gene: TRBJ1-1
v_gene: TRBV29-1
CDR3aa: CSVDPGDTEAFF
CDR3nt: TGCAGCGTTGATCCGGGGGACACTGAAGCTTTCTTT

abundance: once
d_gene: NA
j_gene: TRBJ2-5
v_gene: TRBV5-1
CDR3aa: CASSLAPMPGTQYF
CDR3nt: TGCGCCAGCAGCTTGGCCCCCATGCCAGGGACCCAGTACTTC

abundance: NA
d_gene: NA
j_gene: TRBJ2-7
v_gene: TRBV7-8
CDR3aa: CASGREAYEQYF
CDR3nt: TGTGCGTCAGGGCGGGAAGCCTACGAGCAGTACTTC

abundance: NA
d_gene: NA
j_gene: TRBJ1-3
v_gene: TRBV27
CDR3aa: CASSSARGSGNTIYF
CDR3nt: TGTGCCAGCAGTTCGGCCCGGGGGTCTGGAAACACCATATATTTT

abundance: NA
d_gene: TRBD2
j_gene: TRBJ2-1
v_gene: TRBV7-2
CDR3aa: CASSSHGGSSYNEQFF
CDR3nt: TGTGCCAGCAGCTCCCATGGCGGGAGCTCCTACAATGAGCAGTTCTTC

abundance: few
d_gene: TRBD2
j_gene: TRBJ2-1
v_gene: TRBV5-1
CDR3aa: CASQPGSGRANEQFF
CDR3nt: TGCGCCAGCCAACCGGGTAGCGGGAGGGCCAATGAGCAGTTCTTC

abundance: NA
d_gene: TRBD2
j_gene: TRBJ2-3
v_gene: TRBV5-1
CDR3aa: CASSFSGGGDTQYF
CDR3nt: TGCGCCAGCAGCTTCAGCGGGGGAGGAGATACGCAGTATTTT